The 30 T cell receptor beta chains in this list originate from one sample, sequenced in a study of human T cells and chemical hapten exposure. Sample time point: patch test 1, 2 weeks after DPC sensitization. Treatment reported: therapeutic diphenylcyclopropenone sensitization with weekly scalp DPC. TCRdb processed the RACE reads anew with MiXCR; each CDR3 protein has one entry. The sample shows 380,000 or so distinct CDR3 sequences, roughly 4.8% of them seen only once. Sequenced here: whole blood, sampled in connection with sensitization to the hapten diphenylcyclopropenone (DPC). These receptors came from a woman between 45 and 60 years old with alopecia areata. Some clones in this sample may be carry-over from other donors' samples.

A few counts support this clonotype. The gene calls are TRBV7-6 and TRBJ2-7; TRBD1 is a possible D gene (6 bases). The CDR3 is 14 residues long. V lost 2 bases and J 7 bases, leaving 15 bases between the germline ends. The germline V gene encodes CDR1 SGHVS and CDR2 FNYEAQ. CDR3 region: CASSLRGSSREQYF. The CDR3 DNA sequence: TGTGCCAGCAGCTTAAGGGGGTCGTCTCGGGAGCAGTACTTC.

The chain employs TRBV5-5 and TRBJ1-2; 9 bases match TRBD1. The germline CDR1 and CDR2 sequences are SGHKS and YYEKEE (reference sequence). The CDR3 spans 16 residues. V shed 1 base, J shed 6 bases, and the junction held 10 bases outside the gene matches. The CDR3 nucleotides are TGTGCCAGCAGCTTGTATCCCGGACAGGGGAGAGATGGCTACACCTTC. Translating it yields CASSLYPGQGRDGYTF. The full variable domain, rest sourced from reference TRBV5-5 and TRBJ1-2, is DAGVTQSPTHLIKTRGQQVTLRCSPISGHKSVSWYQQVLGQGPQFIFQYYEKEERGRGNFPDRFSARQFPNYSSELNVNALLLGDSALYLCASSLYPGQGRDGYTFGSGTRLTVV.

In its sample, this clonotype was seen many times. The J gene is TRBJ1-5, the V gene TRBV20-1, with D possibly matching TRBD1 (5 bases). The CDR3 sequence is 14 residues long. Germline V lookup: CDR1 DFQATT, CDR2 SNEGSKA (reference sequence). The V end lost 3 bases, the J end lost 7 bases, and 16 bases lay between the germline ends. This chain's CDR3 is CSASPGPWGQPQHF. The CDR3 DNA is TGCAGTGCTAGCCCCGGCCCGTGGGGGCAGCCCCAGCATTTT.

This clonotype was observed many times. The chain uses TRBV10-3 and TRBJ1-1, with D uncertain. Between the trimmed V and J ends, which lost 2 bases and 1 base, there was a span of 14 bases. CDR1 and CDR2 from the germline V gene are ENHRY and SYGVKD. The CDR3 runs to 16 residues. This CDR3 reads CAISEMAGLWNTEAFF. DNA for the CDR3: TGTGCCATCAGTGAGATGGCCGGGCTGTGGAACACTGAAGCTTTCTTT.

This clonotype was counted between two and nine times. This chain uses TRBV6-2 or TRBV6-3 with TRBJ2-7; D call uncertain. This CDR3 is built from 13 residues. V shed 1 base and J shed 1 base, with 5 bases lying between them. Germline CDR1 MNHEY, CDR2 SVGEGT. CDR3 protein: CASSYFRSYEQYF. DNA of the CDR3: TGTGCCAGCAGTTACTTTCGGTCCTACGAGCAGTACTTC.

At least ten counts were recorded for this clonotype. The chain recombines TRBV6-5 with TRBJ2-2; D remains unclear. Looked up from germline, CDR1 is MNHEY and CDR2 is SVGAGI. This CDR3 is 16 amino acids long. The V and J ends lost 5 bases and 7 bases respectively, with 20 bases between them. The CDR3 DNA follows: TGTGCCAGCAGTCTCCGGGCCCAAACGGCGATCGGGGAGCTGTTTTTT. It is translated as CASSLRAQTAIGELFF.

The chain is built from TRBV29-1 and TRBJ2-2; D is unresolved. This CDR3 contains 14 residues. V lost 2 bases, J lost 2 bases, and 9 bases lay in between. Germline V CDR1 and CDR2: SQVTM, ANQGSEA. CDR3 DNA sequence: TGCAGCGTTGAATACGGTCTCAACACCGGGGAGCTGTTTTTT. This translates into CSVEYGLNTGELFF.

The sample holds many counts of this clonotype. The rearrangement joins TRBV11-1 to TRBJ2-1; 8 positions match TRBD1. Germline V gene lookup returns CDR1 SGHAT and CDR2 FQDESV (reference sequence). CDR3 size: 15 residues. With V trimmed by 5 bases and J by 4 bases, 7 bases remained unmatched. CDR3 nucleotide sequence: TGTGCCAGCAGCCCCCGGGGGACAGGTTACAATGAGCAGTTCTTC. Protein sequence: CASSPRGTGYNEQFF. Full variable domain (remainder filled in from reference TRBV11-1 and TRBJ2-1): EAEVAQSPRYKITEKSQAVAFWCDPISGHATLYWYRQILGQGPELLVQFQDESVVDDSQLPKDRFSAERLKGVDSTLKIQPAELGDSAMYLCASSPRGTGYNEQFFGPGTRLTVL.

This clonotype was detected ten times or more. This sequence joins TRBV9 and TRBJ2-1, with D maybe TRBD2 (7 bases). Per germline, CDR1 SGDLS and CDR2 YYNGEE. V was shortened by 4 bases and J by 2 bases, with 22 bases between the two germline ends. This CDR3 contains 18 residues. CDR3 nucleotides: TGTGCCAGCAGCCCCAACACTTCCCCGGGGGGCCCCTACAATGAGCAGTTCTTC. It encodes CASSPNTSPGGPYNEQFF.

Only a few counts were recorded for this clonotype. The chain couples TRBV5-1 to TRBJ1-3, with unresolved D. This CDR3 has 13 residues. The germline gives CDR1 SGHRS, CDR2 YFSETQ. V lost 3 bases to trimming and J lost 0 bases, with 4 bases between them. The CDR3 DNA reads TGCGCCAGCAGCTATTACTCTGGAAACACCATATATTTT. This gives the protein CASSYYSGNTIYF. Drawing the rest from reference TRBV5-1 and TRBJ1-3, the complete variable domain is KAGVTQTPRYLIKTRGQQVTLSCSPISGHRSVSWYQQTPGQGLQFLFEYFSETQRNKGNFPGRFSGRQFSNSRSEMNVSTLELGDSALYLCASSYYSGNTIYFGEGSWLTVV.

This clonotype was counted only a few times. The chain combines TRBV24-1 with TRBJ2-2; no firm D call. Germline CDR1 and CDR2: KGHDR and SFDVKD. Trimming shortened V by 0 bases and J by 6 bases, and 1 base separated the two germline ends. This CDR3 spans 12 amino acids. The CDR3 spells CATSDLPGELFF. CDR3 sequence (DNA): TGTGCCACCAGTGATTTGCCCGGGGAGCTGTTTTTT.

At least ten counts were recorded for this clonotype. V and J are TRBV9 and TRBJ2-7; 9 positions agree with TRBD1. CDR1 and CDR2 (germline): SGDLS, YYNGEE. The CDR3 length is 15 residues. V lost 4 bases and J lost 4; bases outside the gene matches: 9. CDR3 sequence reads: CASSSSGTGYYEQYF. For the CDR3, the DNA is TGTGCCAGCAGCTCTTCCGGGACAGGGTATTACGAGCAGTACTTC.

This clonotype has just a few counts. The chain couples TRBV9 to TRBJ2-1; D might be TRBD2 (5 bases). The CDR3 length is 16 residues. Trimming cost V 0 bases and J 0 bases, with 10 bases left between them. Germline V gene data show CDR1 as SGDLS and CDR2 as YYNGEE. This CDR3 reads CASSVVGDRSYNEQFF. CDR3 bases: TGTGCCAGCAGCGTAGTGGGAGACCGCTCCTACAATGAGCAGTTCTTC. The whole variable domain, remainder taken from reference TRBV9 and TRBJ2-1, is DSGVTQTPKHLITATGQRVTLRCSPRSGDLSVYWYQQSLDQGLQFLIQYYNGEERAKGNILERFSAQQFPDLHSELNLSSLELGDSALYFCASSVVGDRSYNEQFFGPGTRLTVL.

The chain employs TRBV7-9 and TRBJ2-7; 7 bases match TRBD1. Germline V gives CDR1 SEHNR, CDR2 FQNEAQ (reference sequence). Unmatched junction bases numbered 6, after V lost 5 bases and J lost 2 bases. The CDR3 covers 14 residues. The CDR3 DNA reads as TGTGCCAGCAGCCCTCAGGGGGATCCCTACGAGCAGTACTTC. This sequence encodes CASSPQGDPYEQYF. Using reference TRBV7-9 and TRBJ2-7 for the parts outside the CDR3, the full variable domain is DTGVSQNPRHKITKRGQNVTFRCDPISEHNRLYWYRQTLGQGPEFLTYFQNEAQLEKSRLLSDRFSAERPKGSFSTLEIQRTEQGDSAMYLCASSPQGDPYEQYFGPGTRLTVT.

This clonotype was found many times. The chain recombines TRBV12-3 or TRBV12-4 with TRBJ1-5; possibly TRBD1 for D (6 bases). The CDR3 length is 14 residues. V was clipped by 6 bases and J by 7 bases, with 16 bases between them. The CDR3 DNA reads as TGTGCCAGCAGCCTGGACAGTCTTGGCCAGCCCCAGCATTTT. Its protein is CASSLDSLGQPQHF.

Ten or more counts support this clonotype. CDR3: CATGEPSGGYNEQFF. CDR3 bases: TGTGCCACCGGGGAGCCTAGCGGGGGCTACAATGAGCAGTTCTTC. V gene TRBV24-1 combines with J gene TRBJ2-1; 10 bases are a match to TRBD2. The V and J ends lost 9 bases and 3 bases, in that order; junction bases with no gene match: 7. Germline V gives CDR1 KGHDR, CDR2 SFDVKD. The CDR3 has 15 amino acids.

V gene TRBV14 combines with J gene TRBJ1-2, with D unclear. From germline, CDR1 is SGHDN and CDR2 FVKESK. V was shortened by 4 bases and J by 6 bases, with 12 bases between the two germline ends. CDR3 length: 13 residues. As DNA, the CDR3 is TGTGCCAGCAGCCTCTACGAGGGTCATGGCTACACCTTC. It encodes CASSLYEGHGYTF.

Ten or more counts support this clonotype. This chain links TRBV7-8 with TRBJ2-3; D is unresolved. CDR3 size: 13 residues. CDR1 and CDR2 from the germline V gene are SGHVS and FQNEAQ. The V end lost 5 bases, the J end lost 6 bases, and 12 bases lay between the germline ends. In DNA, the CDR3 is TGTGCCAGCAGCACGAGCGTGCGTGATACGCAGTATTTT. It codes for CASSTSVRDTQYF.

This clonotype was counted many times. The chain carries TRBV10-2 and TRBJ1-1; no firm D call. V was shortened by 2 bases and J by 0 bases, with 4 bases between the two germline ends. Germline lookup yields CDR1 WSHSY and CDR2 SAAADI. This CDR3 contains 13 residues. This CDR3 reads CASSEAMNTEAFF. As DNA, the CDR3 is TGCGCCAGCAGTGAGGCCATGAACACTGAAGCTTTCTTT.

V usage is TRBV9 and J usage is TRBJ2-5; D could derive from TRBD1 or TRBD2 (5 bases each). Germline CDR1 reads SGDLS; CDR2 reads YYNGEE. Trimming removed 4 bases from V and 4 bases from J, with 14 bases in between. The CDR3 is made up of 14 amino acids. This CDR3 reads CASSRDPAPETQYF. CDR3 DNA sequence: TGTGCCAGCAGCCGGGACCCCGCCCCAGAGACCCAGTACTTC.

This clonotype has more than one count but fewer than ten. J is TRBJ2-2 and V is TRBV11-1, with TRBD1 matching over 9 bases. V shed 5 bases and J 4 bases; nucleotides not matched to a gene: 8. Germline V CDR1 and CDR2: SGHAT, FQDESV (reference sequence). The CDR3 is 16 residues long. In nucleotides, the CDR3 is TGTGCCAGCAGCGCCGGGACAGGGTGGGGCACCGGGGAGCTGTTTTTT. Protein sequence: CASSAGTGWGTGELFF.

This clonotype showed up many times. The genes are TRBV12-3 or TRBV12-4 and TRBJ2-5; possibly TRBD1 or TRBD2 for D (5 bases each). Trimming removed 4 bases from V and 2 bases from J, with 17 bases in between. The CDR3 sequence is 16 residues long. CDR3 sequence: CASSSLARGPQETQYF. The CDR3 region has the DNA TGTGCCAGCAGTTCCCTTGCGAGGGGTCCGCAAGAGACCCAGTACTTC.

Many counts were recorded for this clonotype. The chain links TRBV6-5 to TRBJ1-1, with D possibly matching TRBD1 (6 bases). The CDR3 has 14 residues. The V end was cut by 8 bases, the J end by 6 bases, with 19 bases between. The V gene's germline CDR1 is MNHEY and CDR2 SVGAGI. CDR3 coding DNA: TGTGCCAGCGCCCAAAGAGGGGGGATCTCTGAAGCTTTCTTT. Translating gives CASAQRGGISEAFF.

In its sample, this clonotype was seen many times. CDR3 sequence: CASSPSTDQPQHF. The CDR3 DNA follows: TGTGCCAGCAGCCCATCTACAGATCAGCCCCAGCATTTT. The chain uses TRBV7-2 and TRBJ1-5; the D is unclear. Trimming took off 5 bases at V and 5 bases at J, with 10 bases between the two ends. The CDR3 runs to 13 residues. Germline assignment: CDR1 SGHTA and CDR2 FQGNSA.

The chain joins TRBV9 to TRBJ2-3; a possible D gene is TRBD1 (7 bases). The germline gives CDR1 SGDLS, CDR2 YYNGEE. The V end was cut by 2 bases, the J end by 5 bases, with 15 bases between. The CDR3 has 15 amino acids. For the CDR3, the DNA is TGTGCCAGCAGCGTTGGAGGGGGCGTTGGAGATACGCAGTATTTT. Its translation is CASSVGGGVGDTQYF.

The sample holds a few counts of this clonotype. The chain links TRBV24-1 to TRBJ2-6; TRBD1 matches at 8 bases. Per the germline V gene, CDR1 is KGHDR and CDR2 is SFDVKD. The length of the CDR3 is 17 residues. V shed 3 bases and J 0 bases; nucleotides not matched to a gene: 3. The CDR3 is CATSDPGGTSGANVLTF. As DNA, the CDR3 is TGTGCCACCAGTGATCCAGGGGGCACCTCTGGGGCCAACGTCCTGACTTTC.

The chain joins TRBV2 to TRBJ1-2; D gene unclear. Trimming pared 1 base from V and 4 bases from J, leaving 4 bases between. The CDR3 loop spans 12 amino acids. Germline CDR1 and CDR2: SNHLY and FYNNEI. The CDR3 sequence is CASSEGGYGYTF. The CDR3 coding sequence is TGTGCCAGCAGTGAAGGGGGCTATGGCTACACCTTC.

The J gene is TRBJ2-1, the V gene TRBV9; D gene uncertain. There are 13 residues in the CDR3. V shed 4 bases and J shed 6 bases, with 11 bases lying between them. Germline loops: CDR1 SGDLS, CDR2 YYNGEE. CDR3 region: CASSPRVGNEQFF. The CDR3 DNA is TGTGCCAGCAGCCCTCGAGTCGGCAATGAGCAGTTCTTC.

This clonotype has ten or more counts. The chain uses TRBV6-1 and TRBJ2-1; 7 positions match TRBD2. V was clipped by 4 bases and J by 0 bases; unmatched bases: 9. The CDR3 extends over 17 amino acids. In germline, CDR1 is MNHNS, CDR2 SASEGT. CDR3 sequence: CASSVSSGRSSYNEQFF. The CDR3 DNA sequence: TGTGCCAGCAGTGTTTCTAGCGGACGGAGCTCCTACAATGAGCAGTTCTTC.

The table lists this clonotype with many counts. The V gene is TRBV7-9, the J gene TRBJ1-5, with 7 bases lining up with TRBD1. Trimming at V came to 5 bases and at J to 3 bases, leaving 19 bases not matched to a gene. The CDR3 runs 19 residues. The germline V gene has CDR1 SEHNR and CDR2 FQNEAQ (reference sequence). Here the CDR3 reads CASSAGTEVVTRFNQPQHF. CDR3 bases: TGTGCCAGCAGCGCCGGGACAGAAGTCGTAACTCGTTTCAATCAGCCCCAGCATTTT.